These T cell receptor beta chains were read from a single sample in a study of blood T cells in healthy people across ages. TCRdb ran MiXCR on the 5' RACE reads and lists one entry per CDR3 protein. The sample has about 970,000 distinct CDR3 sequences; around 54% are singletons. Input material: blood. The receptors shown here come from a woman in her sixties or seventies in good health. The CDR3 runs from the conserved cysteine through the conserved F or W. D genes are given only for firm matches. The size field is filled for only some rows; it gives once, few, many or a size class.

>NA|TRBJ2-7|TRBD2|TRBV7-9
TGTGCCAGCAGCTCTGGGACTAGCGGGAGCCGAGTTAGGTACTTC
CASSSGTSGSRVRYF
>NA|TRBJ1-6|NA|TRBV6-5
TGTGCCAGCAGCCGAAAAGGGAATAATTCACCCCTCCACTTT
CASSRKGNNSPLHF
>NA|TRBJ2-3|TRBD2|TRBV7-8
TGTGCCAGCAGCCTAACTAGCGGGAAACTCGATACGCAGTATTTT
CASSLTSGKLDTQYF
>NA|TRBJ1-5|NA|TRBV12-3/TRBV12-4
TGTACCAGCAGTTTAGCGGGGGGACGGAGCAATCAGCCCCAGCATTTT
CTSSLAGGRSNQPQHF
>NA|TRBJ2-7|TRBD1|TRBV27
TGTGCCAGCAGTTTAGAATCCGGGACAGGGGGCTCCTACGAGCAGTACTTC
CASSLESGTGGSYEQYF
>NA|TRBJ1-1|NA|TRBV20-1
TGCAGTGCTAGAGATCCCACCCGGGTAGAAGCTTTCTTT
CSARDPTRVEAFF
>NA|TRBJ1-5|NA|TRBV12-3/TRBV12-4
TGTGCCAGCAGTGACCAGGGCCAGGTGGGCAATCGGCCCCAGCATTTT
CASSDQGQVGNRPQHF
>NA|TRBJ1-1|NA|TRBV3-1
TGTGCCAGCAGCCTCGAGTTTCGAAGAACTTTCTTT
CASSLEFRRTFF
>NA|TRBJ2-2|NA|TRBV6-1
TGTGCCGGCACGCCGGGTCCGAACACCGGGGAGCTGTTTTTT
CAGTPGPNTGELFF
>NA|TRBJ2-3|NA|TRBV4-2
TGTGTCAGCAGCCAAGGTGGGATACCCACAGATACGCAGTATTTT
CVSSQGGIPTDTQYF
>NA|TRBJ1-2|NA|TRBV28
TGTGCCAGCACTGACCTCATGGGGGGCTACACCTTC
CASTDLMGGYTF
>NA|TRBJ1-5|NA|TRBV6-2/TRBV6-3
TGTGCCAGCAGCCGCGGCGGACTGTTCAAATCCCAGCCCCAGCATTTT
CASSRGGLFKSQPQHF
>NA|TRBJ1-5|TRBD1|TRBV7-9
TGTGCCAGCAGCTTCCGACAGGGAGGAAGCAATCAGCCCCAGCATTTT
CASSFRQGGSNQPQHF
>NA|TRBJ2-1|TRBD2|TRBV7-2
TGTGCCAGCAGCTTCATAGCGGGGAGCTCCTACAATGAGCAGTTCTTC
CASSFIAGSSYNEQFF
>NA|TRBJ2-5|NA|TRBV12-3/TRBV12-4
TGTGCCAGCAGTTTCTCCTTCCCACAAGAGACCCAGTACTTC
CASSFSFPQETQYF
>NA|TRBJ2-5|NA|TRBV3-1
TGTGCCAGCAGCCGATTTCGGGAGACCCAGTACTTC
CASSRFRETQYF
>few|TRBJ2-7|TRBD1|TRBV11-2
TGTGCCAGCAGCACCCATCACAGGGGCACCTACGAGCAGTACTTC
CASSTHHRGTYEQYF
>once|TRBJ1-2|NA|TRBV10-3
TGTGCCATCAGGGGGATTAACTATGGCTACACCTTC
CAIRGINYGYTF
>NA|TRBJ2-5|NA|TRBV20-1
TGCAGTGCTAGGGACTTTCTCCAGGAGACCCAGTACTTC
CSARDFLQETQYF
>NA|TRBJ1-5|TRBD1|TRBV27
TGTGCCAGCAGTCCAATAAGGACAGGGGATTTTGATCAGCCCCAGCATTTT
CASSPIRTGDFDQPQHF
>few|TRBJ2-7|NA|TRBV20-1
TGCAGTGCTCGGCTAGGGGGGGACAAGCAGTACTTC
CSARLGGDKQYF
>NA|TRBJ1-5|TRBD1|TRBV20-1
TGCGGTGCTAGAGATTCGGGACAGGCGAGAAATCAGCCCCAGCATTTT
CGARDSGQARNQPQHF
>once|TRBJ2-5|TRBD1|TRBV9
TGTGCCAGCAACCTCAGGGGGTCAGACCAAGAGACCCAGTACTTC
CASNLRGSDQETQYF
>NA|TRBJ2-3|NA|TRBV3-1
TGTGCCAGCAGCCAAGATATTCGTACGCAGTATTTT
CASSQDIRTQYF
>NA|TRBJ2-6|NA|TRBV7-2
TGTGCCAGCAGATTTCCCTACGGGCCCTCTGGGGCCAACGTCCTGACTTTC
CASRFPYGPSGANVLTF
>NA|TRBJ2-7|NA|TRBV7-2
TGTGCCAGCAGCATCGGCATTGCGGGACGCTTCTACGAACAGTACTTC
CASSIGIAGRFYEQYF
>NA|TRBJ2-7|NA|TRBV7-2
TGTGCCAGCGCCAAAATAGGAGTGGCCTACGAGCAGTACTTC
CASAKIGVAYEQYF
>few|TRBJ2-7|NA|TRBV4-2
TGTGCCAGCAGCCAAGACTTGGACGACGAGCTCTCCTACGAGCAGTACTTC
CASSQDLDDELSYEQYF
>NA|TRBJ2-3|TRBD2|TRBV7-2
TGTGCCAGCAGCTCTTCCGGACTAGCGGCGGAAGTCACGCAGTATTTT
CASSSSGLAAEVTQYF
>few|TRBJ2-6|NA|TRBV7-2
TGTGCCAGCAGCCTAGGGGCAGGTGGGGCCAACGTCCTGACTTTC
CASSLGAGGANVLTF
>NA|TRBJ2-7|NA|TRBV28
TGTGCCAGCAGTGAGGGGCGGGCCTACGAGCAGTACTTC
CASSEGRAYEQYF
>NA|TRBJ2-1|NA|TRBV7-3
TGTGCCAGCAGCAAGGGACCAGACTACAATGAGCAGTTCTTC
CASSKGPDYNEQFF